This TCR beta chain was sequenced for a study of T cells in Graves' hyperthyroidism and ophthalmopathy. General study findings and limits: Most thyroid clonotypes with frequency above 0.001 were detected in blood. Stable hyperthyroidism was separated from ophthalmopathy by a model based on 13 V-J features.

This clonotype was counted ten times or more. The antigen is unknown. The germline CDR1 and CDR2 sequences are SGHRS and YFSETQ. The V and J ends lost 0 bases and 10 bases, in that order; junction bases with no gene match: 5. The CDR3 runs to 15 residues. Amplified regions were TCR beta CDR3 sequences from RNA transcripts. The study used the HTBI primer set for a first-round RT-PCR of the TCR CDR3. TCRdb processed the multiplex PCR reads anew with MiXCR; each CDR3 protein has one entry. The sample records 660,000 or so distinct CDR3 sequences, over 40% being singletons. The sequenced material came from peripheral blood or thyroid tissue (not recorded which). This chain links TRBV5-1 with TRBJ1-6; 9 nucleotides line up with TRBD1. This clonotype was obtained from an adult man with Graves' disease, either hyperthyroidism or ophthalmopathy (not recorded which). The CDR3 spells CASSLEQGAKSPLHF. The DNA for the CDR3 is TGCGCCAGCAGCTTGGAACAGGGGGCGAAGTCACCCCTCCACTTT.